Listed below are T cell receptor beta chains from one sample, sequenced in a study of regulatory T cells in long-lasting Graves disease. TCRdb processed the multiplex PCR reads anew with MiXCR; each CDR3 protein has one entry. The data hold 350,000 to 500,000 distinct CDR3 sequences, with about 16% observed a single time. This sample was also put to use in a study of T cells in Graves' hyperthyroidism and ophthalmopathy.

The sample was peripheral blood mononuclear cells (PBMCs), taken at new diagnosis, from a patient treated with antithyroid drugs. The receptor set was obtained from a young woman with Graves disease. The CDR3 runs from the conserved cysteine through the conserved F or W. D genes are given only for firm matches. Clone size is given for some rows only: seen once, a few or many times, or a class if the clone is expanded.

V: TRBV5-1
J: TRBJ2-1
size: many
D: -
CDR3: CASGQASGGRFF
DNA: TGCGCCAGCGGACAGGCAAGCGGGGGTCGGTTCTTC

V: TRBV11-2
J: TRBJ2-7
size: few
D: -
CDR3: CASSSLGTGSYEQYF
DNA: TGTGCCAGCAGCTCGCTCGGGACTGGCTCCTACGAGCAGTACTTC

V: TRBV2
J: TRBJ2-7
size: many
D: -
CDR3: CASSGNEPSLTF
DNA: TGTGCCAGCAGCGGAAACGAGCCCTCCCTCACCTTC

V: TRBV15
J: TRBJ2-7
size: -
D: -
CDR3: CATSRDLGEQYF
DNA: TGTGCCACCAGCAGAGATCTGGGGGAGCAGTACTTC

V: TRBV13
J: TRBJ1-1
size: -
D: TRBD1
CDR3: CASSLGAGGANTKAFF
DNA: TGTGCCAGCAGCTTAGGGGCAGGGGGGGCGAACACTAAAGCTTTCTTT

V: TRBV27
J: TRBJ1-1
size: -
D: -
CDR3: CATGVGVPILTEAFF
DNA: TGTGCCACCGGGGTGGGGGTCCCTATATTGACTGAAGCTTTCTTT

V: TRBV2
J: TRBJ1-3
size: few
D: -
CDR3: CASNQVAGNTIYF
DNA: TGTGCCAGCAATCAGGTGGCTGGAAACACCATATATTTT

V: TRBV7-9
J: TRBJ1-1
size: many
D: -
CDR3: CASSMAGSTEAFF
DNA: TGTGCCAGCAGCATGGCAGGGAGCACTGAAGCTTTCTTT

V: TRBV19
J: TRBJ1-1
size: -
D: TRBD1
CDR3: CASSTVRGGVRIRKEAFF
DNA: TGTGCCAGTAGTACCGTCAGGGGGGGGGTCCGCATCCGGAAGGAAGCTTTCTTT

V: TRBV10-2
J: TRBJ2-1
size: many
D: TRBD2
CDR3: CASNGLADYNEQFF
DNA: TGCGCCAGCAACGGACTAGCGGACTACAATGAGCAGTTCTTC

V: TRBV27
J: TRBJ2-1
size: few
D: TRBD1
CDR3: CASSYGTGIYEQFF
DNA: TGTGCCAGCAGTTACGGGACAGGGATTTACGAGCAGTTCTTC

V: TRBV12-3/TRBV12-4
J: TRBJ2-5
size: many
D: -
CDR3: CASSLGSSQLETQYF
DNA: TGTGCCAGCAGTTTAGGAAGTTCCCAATTGGAGACCCAGTACTTC

V: TRBV7-2
J: TRBJ2-1
size: many
D: -
CDR3: CASSLGVNSYNEQFF
DNA: TGTGCCAGCAGCTTAGGGGTCAACAGCTACAATGAGCAGTTCTTC

V: TRBV7-9
J: TRBJ1-1
size: few
D: TRBD1
CDR3: CASSWGTANTEAFF
DNA: TGTGCCAGCAGCTGGGGGACAGCGAACACTGAAGCTTTCTTT

V: TRBV28
J: TRBJ2-7
size: many
D: -
CDR3: CASSIGAPGEQYF
DNA: TGTGCCAGCAGTATTGGGGCTCCGGGGGAGCAGTACTTC

V: TRBV5-1
J: TRBJ2-7
size: -
D: -
CDR3: CASSLAARGGEQYF
DNA: TGCGCCAGCAGCTTGGCTGCCAGGGGCGGCGAGCAGTACTTC

V: TRBV9
J: TRBJ2-1
size: -
D: -
CDR3: CASSTSNYNEQFF
DNA: TGTGCCAGCAGCACCTCCAACTACAATGAGCAGTTCTTC

V: TRBV27
J: TRBJ2-3
size: -
D: TRBD2
CDR3: CASRLAGDFRPKIPDTQYF
DNA: TGTGCCAGCCGACTAGCGGGAGATTTCCGCCCTAAAATCCCAGATACGCAGTATTTT

V: TRBV19
J: TRBJ2-1
size: -
D: TRBD2
CDR3: CASSIVAGGPYNEQFF
DNA: TGTGCCAGTAGTATAGTAGCGGGAGGGCCCTACAATGAGCAGTTCTTC

V: TRBV5-1
J: TRBJ2-1
size: few
D: TRBD2
CDR3: CASRVEGAGAGEQFF
DNA: TGCGCCAGCAGGGTAGAAGGAGCGGGAGCCGGTGAGCAGTTCTTC

V: TRBV5-4
J: TRBJ1-3
size: -
D: -
CDR3: CASSGRGLNSGNTIYF
DNA: TGTGCCAGCAGCGGAAGGGGCCTAAACTCTGGAAACACCATATATTTT

V: TRBV7-2
J: TRBJ2-3
size: many
D: -
CDR3: CASSSRTVTDTQYF
DNA: TGTGCCAGCAGCTCCCGGACAGTCACAGATACGCAGTATTTT

V: TRBV5-1
J: TRBJ1-6
size: few
D: TRBD1
CDR3: CASSELSGTGASPLHF
DNA: TGCGCCAGCAGCGAACTTTCCGGGACAGGGGCTTCACCCCTCCACTTT

V: TRBV2
J: TRBJ2-1
size: few
D: TRBD2
CDR3: CASRGYGAAGGPHNEQFF
DNA: TGTGCCAGCAGGGGGTATGGGGCAGCGGGAGGGCCTCACAATGAGCAGTTCTTC

V: TRBV19
J: TRBJ2-5
size: -
D: TRBD2
CDR3: CASRPGLAGIQETQYF
DNA: TGTGCCAGTAGGCCCGGACTAGCGGGCATACAAGAGACCCAGTACTTC

V: TRBV5-1
J: TRBJ2-5
size: few
D: TRBD2
CDR3: CASCRDGASGSLQYF
DNA: TGCGCCAGCTGCCGGGACGGCGCTAGCGGGAGCTTACAGTACTTC

V: TRBV28
J: TRBJ2-7
size: many
D: TRBD1
CDR3: CASRDSTGAYEQYF
DNA: TGTGCCAGCCGGGATTCGACAGGGGCCTACGAGCAGTACTTC

V: TRBV11-3
J: TRBJ2-1
size: -
D: -
CDR3: CASSLGAGYDEQFF
DNA: TGTGCCAGCAGCTTAGGAGCAGGGTACGATGAGCAGTTCTTC

V: TRBV28
J: TRBJ2-7
size: many
D: TRBD1
CDR3: CATLTGEDYEQYF
DNA: TGTGCCACCTTGACAGGGGAGGACTACGAGCAGTACTTC

V: TRBV28
J: TRBJ1-2
size: many
D: -
CDR3: CASRGTGPGRRYGYTF
DNA: TGTGCCAGCAGGGGTACGGGACCGGGAAGGAGATATGGCTACACCTTC

V: TRBV5-1
J: TRBJ2-2
size: -
D: TRBD2
CDR3: CASSPAGGKVGELFF
DNA: TGCGCCAGCAGCCCCGCGGGGGGCAAAGTCGGGGAGCTGTTTTTT

V: TRBV6-2/TRBV6-3
J: TRBJ2-7
size: many
D: TRBD1
CDR3: CASSYSLTGRPYEQYF
DNA: TGTGCCAGCAGTTACTCATTGACAGGGCGACCCTACGAGCAGTACTTC

V: TRBV20-1
J: TRBJ2-3
size: many
D: TRBD2
CDR3: CSAGLAGTTDTQYF
DNA: TGCAGTGCTGGACTAGCGGGGACCACAGATACGCAGTATTTT

V: TRBV7-2
J: TRBJ1-3
size: -
D: -
CDR3: CASSLLEGNTIYF
DNA: TGTGCCAGCAGCTTATTAGAGGGAAACACCATATATTTT

V: TRBV28
J: TRBJ2-6
size: -
D: -
CDR3: CASRMGGSGANVLTF
DNA: TGTGCCAGCAGAATGGGGGGCTCTGGGGCCAACGTCCTGACTTTC

V: TRBV4-1
J: TRBJ2-7
size: many
D: -
CDR3: CASSQEVVAGRGEQYF
DNA: TGCGCCAGCAGCCAAGAGGTAGTGGCGGGACGTGGCGAGCAGTACTTC

V: TRBV6-2/TRBV6-3
J: TRBJ2-1
size: many
D: TRBD2
CDR3: CASSYSGLAGVYNEQFF
DNA: TGTGCCAGCAGTTACTCGGGACTAGCGGGAGTCTACAATGAGCAGTTCTTC

V: TRBV20-1
J: TRBJ2-1
size: -
D: TRBD2
CDR3: CSAELGLATAYNEQFF
DNA: TGCAGTGCCGAATTGGGACTAGCGACGGCGTACAATGAGCAGTTCTTC

V: TRBV20-1
J: TRBJ1-2
size: -
D: -
CDR3: CSARDPRGDYGYTF
DNA: TGCAGTGCTAGAGACCCTCGGGGTGACTATGGCTACACCTTC

V: TRBV30
J: TRBJ2-7
size: many
D: -
CDR3: CAWSGGNNEQYF
DNA: TGTGCCTGGAGTGGAGGGAATAACGAGCAGTACTTC

V: TRBV24-1
J: TRBJ1-1
size: many
D: TRBD1
CDR3: CATSAGTGSRTEAFF
DNA: TGTGCCACCAGCGCCGGGACAGGGTCGAGGACTGAAGCTTTCTTT

V: TRBV7-2
J: TRBJ2-1
size: many
D: TRBD2
CDR3: CASSSLTSGFYNEQFF
DNA: TGTGCCAGCAGCTCCCTGACTAGCGGGTTTTACAATGAGCAGTTCTTC

V: TRBV7-9
J: TRBJ2-1
size: -
D: TRBD2
CDR3: CASSSGLAGDAFF
DNA: TGTGCCAGCAGCTCGGGACTAGCGGGAGATGCGTTCTTC

V: TRBV7-9
J: TRBJ1-1
size: many
D: -
CDR3: CASSLGGGYTEAFF
DNA: TGTGCCAGCAGCTTAGGCGGGGGGTACACTGAAGCTTTCTTT

V: TRBV12-3/TRBV12-4
J: TRBJ2-1
size: many
D: TRBD2
CDR3: CASRKLAGLYNEQFF
DNA: TGTGCCAGCAGAAAACTAGCGGGACTTTACAATGAGCAGTTCTTC

V: TRBV20-1
J: TRBJ2-7
size: -
D: -
CDR3: CSAPRTGEPLGQYF
DNA: TGCAGTGCTCCCCGCACAGGCGAGCCCTTAGGGCAGTACTTC

V: TRBV20-1
J: TRBJ1-1
size: -
D: -
CDR3: CSARDRLLNTEAFF
DNA: TGCAGTGCTAGAGATAGACTATTAAACACTGAAGCTTTCTTT

V: TRBV7-9
J: TRBJ2-7
size: few
D: -
CDR3: CASRPDSTYEQYF
DNA: TGTGCCAGCAGGCCGGACTCCACCTACGAGCAGTACTTC

V: TRBV28
J: TRBJ2-7
size: many
D: -
CDR3: CASAMGLSSYEQYF
DNA: TGTGCCAGTGCGATGGGGCTGTCCTCCTACGAGCAGTACTTC